This section outlines one TCR beta chain sequence together with its context. Its antigen is unknown. A junction boundary mismatches the germline segment, possibly from a read error. The CDR3 is 14 amino acids. Germline V CDR1 and CDR2: SGHTA, FQGNSA. The sample comes from a study of T cell responses to AZD1222 COVID-19 vaccine. Whole-study findings and limits: There were repertoire samples only from the period after the peak T cell response. Clonal diversity may have been underestimated in mostly white British donors.

Data came from immunoSEQ multiplex PCR; TCRdb stores just in-frame clones and leaves some out. The table has under 150,000 clones, roughly 90% seen once. The chain couples TRBV7-2 to TRBJ2-1; 9 nucleotides match TRBD2. The receptor was derived from an adult in good health. The sample here was peripheral blood, taken on day 0 of AZD1222 vaccination. The chain's CDR3 is CASSLAGSWNEQFF. As DNA, the CDR3 is TGTGCCAGCAGCCTAGCGGGGAGTTGGAATGAGCAGTTCTTC.